The source of this T cell receptor (beta chain) is a study of OX40 agonist ivuxolimab in advanced cancers. Points from the study as a whole: Undetermined was the antigen specificity of the expanded peripheral T cells.

Assay: immunoSEQ multiplex PCR; the TCRdb copy retains only in-frame clones and omits some. The sample lists more than 50,000 clones, about 86% seen once, with roughly 0.9% in the top ten. This clone was found a few times. Antigen: not known. CDR1 and CDR2 (germline): MDHEN, SYDVKM. Trimming left V 5 bases short and J 0 bases short, with 7 bases between. This CDR3 has 13 amino acids. This TCR was recovered from an adult with an advanced solid tumor such as melanoma, head and neck, liver or kidney cancer. The V and J genes are TRBV28 and TRBJ1-2; D gene uncertain. The sequenced sample was CD4+ or CD8+ T cells sorted from blood, obtained in a trial of the OX40 agonist ivuxolimab. CDR3 coding DNA: TGTGCCAGCAGTCCACCAGCTAACTATGGCTACACCTTC. This translates into CASSPPANYGYTF.